These T cell receptor beta chains were read from a single sample in a study of shared clonotypes between healthy human individuals. Clones were read by immunoSEQ multiplex PCR, and TCRdb kept only the in-frame ones, dropping some. The sample includes 2 million to 2.5 million clones, approximately 94% of them seen just once. The source material was naive CD4+ T cells sorted from blood. The receptor set was obtained from a man younger than 30 in good health. Each CDR3 is given with its conserved first and last residue. D genes are given only for firm matches. Clone size is shown for a subset of rows, as once, few, many or a class of expanded clone.

clone_size: once; v_call: TRBV19; d_call: .; j_call: TRBJ2-5; cdr3_nt: TGTGCCAGTAGCATAAAGTGGGGGCCGAGGGAGCAAGAGACCCAGTACTTC; cdr3_aa: CASSIKWGPREQETQYF
clone_size: .; v_call: TRBV7-2; d_call: .; j_call: TRBJ1-1; cdr3_nt: TGTGCCAGCAGCTTAGGGGGCATGGGTAAGGCTGAAGCTTTCTTT; cdr3_aa: CASSLGGMGKAEAFF
clone_size: .; v_call: TRBV7-2; d_call: TRBD2; j_call: TRBJ2-2; cdr3_nt: TGTGCCAGCAGCATTCGGACTAGCGGGACGAACACCGGGGAGCTGTTTTTT; cdr3_aa: CASSIRTSGTNTGELFF
clone_size: .; v_call: TRBV27; d_call: TRBD1; j_call: TRBJ2-2; cdr3_nt: TGTGCCAGCAGCCGGACAGGGCCCAACACCGGGGAGCTGTTTTTT; cdr3_aa: CASSRTGPNTGELFF
clone_size: .; v_call: TRBV7-2; d_call: TRBD2; j_call: TRBJ2-1; cdr3_nt: TGTGCCAGCAGCATAGGACTAGCGGGAAAATTCTTC; cdr3_aa: CASSIGLAGKFF
clone_size: .; v_call: TRBV28; d_call: .; j_call: TRBJ1-6; cdr3_nt: TGTGCCAGTCTCACCTCCTATAATTCACCCCTCCACTTT; cdr3_aa: CASLTSYNSPLHF
clone_size: .; v_call: TRBV6-1; d_call: .; j_call: TRBJ2-3; cdr3_nt: TGTGCCAGCAGAGGACAGCTATCTAGCACAGATACGCAGTATTTT; cdr3_aa: CASRGQLSSTDTQYF
clone_size: .; v_call: TRBV5-1; d_call: .; j_call: TRBJ2-1; cdr3_nt: TGCGCCAGCAGCATGAACTGGGATGAGCAGTTCTTC; cdr3_aa: CASSMNWDEQFF
clone_size: .; v_call: TRBV4-1; d_call: .; j_call: TRBJ2-2; cdr3_nt: TGCGCCAGCAGCCAAGGGGGATTATCCGGGGAGCTGTTTTTT; cdr3_aa: CASSQGGLSGELFF
clone_size: once; v_call: TRBV4-2; d_call: TRBD1; j_call: TRBJ1-6; cdr3_nt: TGTGCCAGCAGCCAGGAGGAACGGACAGGGCGTCTTTGGAAGACAAATTCACCCCTCCACTTT; cdr3_aa: CASSQEERTGRLWKTNSPLHF
clone_size: .; v_call: TRBV7-9; d_call: .; j_call: TRBJ1-2; cdr3_nt: TGTGCCAGCACGAACACGGAACTTCGACCTACATTTGGCTACACCTTC; cdr3_aa: CASTNTELRPTFGYTF
clone_size: .; v_call: TRBV7-2; d_call: TRBD2; j_call: TRBJ2-7; cdr3_nt: TGTGCCAGCAGCTTAGACGGGACTAGCGGTTCCTACGAGCAGTACTTC; cdr3_aa: CASSLDGTSGSYEQYF
clone_size: .; v_call: TRBV7-2; d_call: .; j_call: TRBJ2-7; cdr3_nt: TGTGCCAGCAGCTTAGTTCCGACCGAGCAGTACTTC; cdr3_aa: CASSLVPTEQYF
clone_size: .; v_call: TRBV6-6; d_call: TRBD2; j_call: TRBJ2-5; cdr3_nt: TGTGCCAGCAGTTACTCGAAGGCGGGAGGGAAGACCCAGTACTTC; cdr3_aa: CASSYSKAGGKTQYF
clone_size: .; v_call: TRBV7-2; d_call: TRBD1; j_call: TRBJ2-5; cdr3_nt: TGTGCCAGCAGCTCCCCAGGGGGAGAGACCCAGTACTTC; cdr3_aa: CASSSPGGETQYF
clone_size: .; v_call: TRBV29-1; d_call: .; j_call: TRBJ1-1; cdr3_nt: TGCAGCGTTTCAGGGAACACTGAAGCTTTCTTT; cdr3_aa: CSVSGNTEAFF
clone_size: .; v_call: TRBV28; d_call: .; j_call: TRBJ2-3; cdr3_nt: TGTGCCAGCAGTTTTCTCCGGGACGCTGGCACAGATACGCAGTATTTT; cdr3_aa: CASSFLRDAGTDTQYF
clone_size: .; v_call: TRBV6-5; d_call: .; j_call: TRBJ1-2; cdr3_nt: TGTGCCAGCAGTTACTCGAATGACTATGGCTACACCTTC; cdr3_aa: CASSYSNDYGYTF
clone_size: .; v_call: TRBV19; d_call: .; j_call: TRBJ1-4; cdr3_nt: TGTGCCAGTAGTTTTCAGGGTAGTGAAAAACTGTTTTTT; cdr3_aa: CASSFQGSEKLFF